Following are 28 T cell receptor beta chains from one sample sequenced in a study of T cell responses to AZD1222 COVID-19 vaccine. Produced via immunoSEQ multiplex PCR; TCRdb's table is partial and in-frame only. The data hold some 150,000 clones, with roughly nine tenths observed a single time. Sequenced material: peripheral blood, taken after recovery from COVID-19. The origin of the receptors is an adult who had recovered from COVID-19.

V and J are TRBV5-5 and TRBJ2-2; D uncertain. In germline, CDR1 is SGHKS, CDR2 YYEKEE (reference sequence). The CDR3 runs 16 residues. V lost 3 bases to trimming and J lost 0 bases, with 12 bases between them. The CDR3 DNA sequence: TGTGCCAGCAGCTCCGCCCGGGTCGCGAACACCGGGGAGCTGTTTTTT. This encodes CASSSARVANTGELFF. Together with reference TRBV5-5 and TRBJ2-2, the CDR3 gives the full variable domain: DAGVTQSPTHLIKTRGQQVTLRCSPISGHKSVSWYQQVLGQGPQFIFQYYEKEERGRGNFPDRFSARQFPNYSSELNVNALLLGDSALYLCASSSARVANTGELFFGEGSRLTVL.

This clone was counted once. The CDR3 spells CASSVGAGGGYEQYF. The DNA of the CDR3 is TGTGCCAGCAGCGTAGGGGCGGGGGGCGGCTACGAGCAGTACTTC. The chain links TRBV9 to TRBJ2-7, with TRBD2 matching over 8 bases. J was trimmed by 3 bases and V by 0 bases; bases with no gene match: 5. CDR1 and CDR2 (germline): SGDLS, YYNGEE. The CDR3 is 15 amino acids.

Here the CDR3 DNA reads TGTGCCAGCTCACCTCTTCAGGGGGGAGGCACTGAAGCTTTCTTT. Translating gives CASSPLQGGGTEAFF. The chain employs TRBV18 and TRBJ1-1, with 7 bases that match TRBD1. The length of the CDR3 is 15 residues. The V segment lost 3 bases and the J segment 4 bases; nucleotides outside the gene matches: 8. The germline CDR1 and CDR2 sequences are KGHSH and LQKENI.

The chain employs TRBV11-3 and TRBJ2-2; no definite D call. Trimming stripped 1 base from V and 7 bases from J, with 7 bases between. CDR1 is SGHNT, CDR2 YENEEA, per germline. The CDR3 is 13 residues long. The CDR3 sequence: CASSLAYGGELFF. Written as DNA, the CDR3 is TGTGCCAGCAGCTTAGCCTATGGCGGGGAGCTGTTTTTT.

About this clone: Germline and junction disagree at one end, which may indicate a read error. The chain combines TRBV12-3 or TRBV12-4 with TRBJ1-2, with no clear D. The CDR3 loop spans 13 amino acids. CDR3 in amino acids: CASSLTGPKSINF. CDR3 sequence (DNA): TGTGCCAGCAGTTTAACCGGGCCAAAGTCTATCAACTTC.

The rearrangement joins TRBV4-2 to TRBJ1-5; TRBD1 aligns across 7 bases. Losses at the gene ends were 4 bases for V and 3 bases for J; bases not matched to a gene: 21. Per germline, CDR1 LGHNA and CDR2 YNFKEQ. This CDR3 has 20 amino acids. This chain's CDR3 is CASSPNPSDRPRDNNQPQHF. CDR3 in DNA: TGTGCCAGCAGCCCCAACCCCTCGGACAGGCCCCGGGATAACAATCAGCCCCAGCATTTT.

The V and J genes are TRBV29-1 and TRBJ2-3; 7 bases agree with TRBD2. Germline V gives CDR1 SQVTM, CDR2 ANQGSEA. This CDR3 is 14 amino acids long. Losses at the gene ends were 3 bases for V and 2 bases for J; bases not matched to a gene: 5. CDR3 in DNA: TGCAGCGTTGATGCTAGCGGACTCACAGATACGCAGTATTTT. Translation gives CSVDASGLTDTQYF.

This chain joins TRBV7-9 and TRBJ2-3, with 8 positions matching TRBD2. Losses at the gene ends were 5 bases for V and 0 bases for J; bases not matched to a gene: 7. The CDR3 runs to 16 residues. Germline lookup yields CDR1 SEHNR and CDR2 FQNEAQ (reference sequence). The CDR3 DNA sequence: TGTGCCAGCAGCCGTACCGGGAGGGCTAGCACAGATACGCAGTATTTT. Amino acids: CASSRTGRASTDTQYF.

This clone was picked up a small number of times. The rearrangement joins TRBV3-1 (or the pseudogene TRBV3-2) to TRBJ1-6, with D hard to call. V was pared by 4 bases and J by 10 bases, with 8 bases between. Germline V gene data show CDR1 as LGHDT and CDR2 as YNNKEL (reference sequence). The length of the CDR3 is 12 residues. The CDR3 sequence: CASSPPGSPLHF. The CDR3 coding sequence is TGTGCCAGCAGCCCCCCCGGATCACCCCTCCACTTT.

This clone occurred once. This CDR3 reads CASSESTKKNEQFF. The CDR3 DNA reads TGCGCCAGCAGTGAGTCGACGAAGAAAAATGAGCAGTTCTTC. The chain has TRBV10-1 and TRBJ2-1; D gene uncertain. The V end lost 0 bases, the J end lost 7 bases, and 10 bases lay between the germline ends. CDR1 is WNHNN, CDR2 SYGVQD, per germline (reference sequence). CDR3 size: 14 residues.

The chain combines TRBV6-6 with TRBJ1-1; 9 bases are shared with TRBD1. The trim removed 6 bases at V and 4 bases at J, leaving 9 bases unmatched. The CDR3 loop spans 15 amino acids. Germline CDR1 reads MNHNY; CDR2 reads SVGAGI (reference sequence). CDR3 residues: CASSNRGQGGTEAFF. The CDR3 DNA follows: TGTGCCAGCAGCAACAGGGGGCAAGGGGGCACTGAAGCTTTCTTT.

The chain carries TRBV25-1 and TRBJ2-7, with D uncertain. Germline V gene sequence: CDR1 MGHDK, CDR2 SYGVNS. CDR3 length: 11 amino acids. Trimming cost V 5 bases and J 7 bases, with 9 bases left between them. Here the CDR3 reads CASSLGSEQYF. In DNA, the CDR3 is TGTGCCAGCAGTCTCGGGTCGGAGCAGTACTTC.

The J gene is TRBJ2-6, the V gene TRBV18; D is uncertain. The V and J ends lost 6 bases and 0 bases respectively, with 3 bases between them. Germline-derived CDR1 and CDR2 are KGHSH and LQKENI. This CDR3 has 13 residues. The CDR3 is CASSSSGANVLTF. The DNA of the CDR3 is TGTGCCAGCTCTTCCTCTGGGGCCAACGTCCTGACTTTC.

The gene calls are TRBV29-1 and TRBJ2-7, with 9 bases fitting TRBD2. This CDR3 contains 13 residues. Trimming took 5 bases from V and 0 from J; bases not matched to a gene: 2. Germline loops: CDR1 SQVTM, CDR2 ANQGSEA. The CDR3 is CSVLAGPSYEQYF. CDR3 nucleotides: TGCAGCGTTCTAGCGGGGCCCTCCTACGAGCAGTACTTC.

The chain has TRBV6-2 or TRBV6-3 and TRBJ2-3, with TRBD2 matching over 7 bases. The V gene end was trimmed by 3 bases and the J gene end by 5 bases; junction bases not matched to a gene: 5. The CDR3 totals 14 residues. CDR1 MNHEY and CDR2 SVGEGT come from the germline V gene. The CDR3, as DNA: TGTGCCAGCAGTTATATACTAGCGAAAGATACGCAGTATTTT. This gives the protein CASSYILAKDTQYF.

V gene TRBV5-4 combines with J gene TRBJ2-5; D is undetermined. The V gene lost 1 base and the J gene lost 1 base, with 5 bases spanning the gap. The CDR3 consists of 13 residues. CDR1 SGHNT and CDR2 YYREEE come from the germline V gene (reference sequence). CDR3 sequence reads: CASSLTVQETQYF. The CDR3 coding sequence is TGTGCCAGCAGCTTGACAGTCCAAGAGACCCAGTACTTC.

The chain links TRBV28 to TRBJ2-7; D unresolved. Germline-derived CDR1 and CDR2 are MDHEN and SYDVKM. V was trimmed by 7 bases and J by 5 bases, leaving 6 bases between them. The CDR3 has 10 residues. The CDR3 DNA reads TGTGCCAGCACTGGGCACGAGCAGTACTTC. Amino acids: CASTGHEQYF. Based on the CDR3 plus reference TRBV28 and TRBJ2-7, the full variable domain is DVKVTQSSRYLVKRTGEKVFLECVQDMDHENMFWYRQDPGLGLRLIYFSYDVKMKEKGDIPEGYSVSREKKERFSLILESASTNQTSMYLCASTGHEQYFGPGTRLTVT.

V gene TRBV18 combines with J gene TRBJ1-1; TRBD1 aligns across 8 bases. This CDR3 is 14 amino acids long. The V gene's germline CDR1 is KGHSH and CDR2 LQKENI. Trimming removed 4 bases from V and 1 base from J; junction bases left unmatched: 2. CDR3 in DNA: TGTGCCAGCTCACAGACAGGGGAGAACACTGAAGCTTTCTTT. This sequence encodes CASSQTGENTEAFF.

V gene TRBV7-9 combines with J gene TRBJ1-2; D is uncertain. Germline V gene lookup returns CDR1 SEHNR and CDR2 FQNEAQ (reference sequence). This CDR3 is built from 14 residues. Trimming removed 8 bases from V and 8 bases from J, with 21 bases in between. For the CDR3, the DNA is TGTGCCAGCGCCCCAGGTTCCTTAAGTTTGGGCTACACCTTC. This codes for CASAPGSLSLGYTF.

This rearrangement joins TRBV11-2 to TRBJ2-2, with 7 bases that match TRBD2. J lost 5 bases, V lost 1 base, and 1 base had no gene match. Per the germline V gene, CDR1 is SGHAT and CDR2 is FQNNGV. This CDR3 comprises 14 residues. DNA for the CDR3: TGTGCCAGCAGCTTAGGCGGGGGAACCGGGGAGCTGTTTTTT. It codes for CASSLGGGTGELFF.

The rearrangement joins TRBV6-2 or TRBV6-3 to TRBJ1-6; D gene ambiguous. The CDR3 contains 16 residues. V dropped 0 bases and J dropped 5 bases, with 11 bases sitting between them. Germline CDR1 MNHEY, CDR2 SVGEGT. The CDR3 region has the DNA TGTGCCAGCAGTTACTCGACCTGGCAGGATAATTCACCCCTCCACTTT. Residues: CASSYSTWQDNSPLHF.

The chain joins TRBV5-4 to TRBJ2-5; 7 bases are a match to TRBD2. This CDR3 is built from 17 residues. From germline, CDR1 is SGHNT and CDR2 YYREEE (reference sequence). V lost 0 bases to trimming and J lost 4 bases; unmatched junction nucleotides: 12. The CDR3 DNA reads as TGTGCCAGCAGCTTGGCCAGCGGGGTTACCTTTGTAGAGACCCAGTACTTC. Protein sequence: CASSLASGVTFVETQYF.

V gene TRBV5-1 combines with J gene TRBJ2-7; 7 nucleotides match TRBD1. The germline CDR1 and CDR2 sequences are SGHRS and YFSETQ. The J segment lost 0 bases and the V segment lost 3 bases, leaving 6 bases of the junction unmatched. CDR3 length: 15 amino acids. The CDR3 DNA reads TGCGCCAGCAGCTCCAACAGGGGCCTCTCCTACGAGCAGTACTTC. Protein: CASSSNRGLSYEQYF. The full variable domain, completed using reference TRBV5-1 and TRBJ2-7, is KAGVTQTPRYLIKTRGQQVTLSCSPISGHRSVSWYQQTPGQGLQFLFEYFSETQRNKGNFPGRFSGRQFSNSRSEMNVSTLELGDSALYLCASSSNRGLSYEQYFGPGTRLTVT.

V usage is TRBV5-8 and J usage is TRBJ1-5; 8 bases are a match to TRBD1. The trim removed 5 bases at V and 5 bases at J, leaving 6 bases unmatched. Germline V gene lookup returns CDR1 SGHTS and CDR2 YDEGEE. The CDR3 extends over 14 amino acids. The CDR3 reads CASRTGTGHQPQHF. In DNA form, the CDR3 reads TGTGCCAGCAGGACCGGGACAGGTCATCAGCCCCAGCATTTT.

CDR3 nucleotide sequence: TGTGCCAGCATCTCAGGGGGACAGGGGGTGTACGAGCAGTACTTC. This sequence encodes CASISGGQGVYEQYF. V and J are TRBV6-6 and TRBJ2-7; 11 bases fit TRBD1. The CDR3 has 15 residues. V dropped 7 bases and J dropped 4; count of bases not matched to a gene: 9. Germline assignment: CDR1 MNHNY and CDR2 SVGAGI (reference sequence).

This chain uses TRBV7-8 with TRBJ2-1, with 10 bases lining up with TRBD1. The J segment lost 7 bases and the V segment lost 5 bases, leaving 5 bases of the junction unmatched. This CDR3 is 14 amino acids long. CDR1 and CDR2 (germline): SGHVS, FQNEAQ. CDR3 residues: CASSPDRGRNEQFF. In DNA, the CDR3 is TGTGCCAGCAGCCCAGACAGGGGGCGGAATGAGCAGTTCTTC.

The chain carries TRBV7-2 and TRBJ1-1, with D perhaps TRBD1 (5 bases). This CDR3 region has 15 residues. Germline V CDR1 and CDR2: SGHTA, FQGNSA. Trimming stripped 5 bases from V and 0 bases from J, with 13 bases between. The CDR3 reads CASSPGRILNTEAFF. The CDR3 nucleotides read TGTGCCAGCAGCCCGGGACGGATATTGAACACTGAAGCTTTCTTT.

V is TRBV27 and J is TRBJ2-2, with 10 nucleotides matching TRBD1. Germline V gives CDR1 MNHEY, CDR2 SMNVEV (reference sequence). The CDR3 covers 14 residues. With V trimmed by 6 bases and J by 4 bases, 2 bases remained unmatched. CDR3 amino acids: CASRTGGATGELFF. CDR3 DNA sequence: TGTGCCAGCAGGACAGGGGGCGCCACCGGGGAGCTGTTTTTT.